What follows are 19 T cell receptor beta chains derived from one specimen sequenced in a study of Tregs in tolerant kidney transplant recipients. Sequencing used immunoSEQ multiplex PCR; TCRdb keeps in-frame clones, though not all of them. The sample comprises tens of thousands of clones, roughly 89% of which are singletons, and around 0.38% rests with the top ten. This specimen consisted of CD4+ T cells from blood, obtained before the transplant. The receptors come from a human donor who received a combined kidney and bone marrow transplant.

The chain carries TRBV27 and TRBJ1-1; D may be TRBD1 (6 bases). The germline CDR1 and CDR2 sequences are MNHEY and SMNVEV (reference sequence). V lost 5 bases and J 9 bases, leaving 19 bases between the germline ends. The CDR3 extends over 14 amino acids. The DNA for the CDR3 is TGTGCCAGCAGTCCGGAGAGCTACAGGGACCAAGCTTTCTTT. This encodes CASSPESYRDQAFF.

The V and J genes are TRBV25-1 and TRBJ1-5; D unclear. Trimming took 2 bases from V and 3 from J, leaving 14 bases between them. There are 16 residues in the CDR3. The germline CDR1 and CDR2 sequences are MGHDK and SYGVNS. CDR3 residues: CASSERERQPNQPQHF. The CDR3 DNA sequence: TGTGCCAGCAGTGAACGGGAGAGGCAGCCCAATCAGCCCCAGCATTTT. The whole variable domain, filled in from reference TRBV25-1 and TRBJ1-5, reads EADIYQTPRYLVIGTGKKITLECSQTMGHDKMYWYQQDPGMELHLIHYSYGVNSTEKGDLSSESTVSRIRTEHFPLTLESARPSHTSQYLCASSERERQPNQPQHFGDGTRLSIL.

This chain joins TRBV28 and TRBJ2-3, with D possibly being TRBD2 (7 bases). This CDR3 spans 14 amino acids. The germline V gene has CDR1 MDHEN and CDR2 SYDVKM. V lost 2 bases to trimming and J lost 4 bases, with 10 bases between them. CDR3 sequence reads: CASSLQGRADTQYF. CDR3 sequence (DNA): TGTGCCAGCAGTTTACAGGGGAGGGCAGATACGCAGTATTTT.

This chain connects TRBV4-1 to TRBJ2-5, with D uncertain. The CDR3 loop spans 13 amino acids. V lost 0 bases to trimming and J lost 5 bases, with 7 bases between them. Per germline, CDR1 MGHRA and CDR2 YSYEKL. The CDR3 protein is CASSQDILETQYF. DNA for the CDR3: TGCGCCAGCAGCCAAGATATTCTGGAGACCCAGTACTTC.

In DNA form, the CDR3 reads TGTGCCAGCAGCTTGGGTCTAGCGGGCATCCAAGAGACCCAGTACTTC. Protein sequence: CASSLGLAGIQETQYF. The chain has TRBV5-4 and TRBJ2-5, with 8 bases lining up with TRBD2. Germline V gives CDR1 SGHNT, CDR2 YYREEE (reference sequence). V shed 0 bases, J shed 1 base, and the junction held 5 bases outside the gene matches. The CDR3 extends over 16 amino acids.

The rearrangement joins TRBV30 to TRBJ2-3; 8 nucleotides match TRBD2. This CDR3 spans 16 amino acids. V dropped 3 bases and J dropped 2; count of bases not matched to a gene: 10. Germline V gives CDR1 GTSNPN, CDR2 SVGIG (reference sequence). The CDR3 region is CAWREGLAGHTDTQYF. The CDR3, as DNA: TGTGCCTGGAGGGAAGGGCTAGCGGGTCACACAGATACGCAGTATTTT.

The V and J genes are TRBV2 and TRBJ2-1, with TRBD1 matching 8 bases. V dropped 8 bases and J dropped 5; count of bases not matched to a gene: 5. The CDR3 extends over 13 amino acids. The germline V gene encodes CDR1 SNHLY and CDR2 FYNNEI. CDR3 in DNA: TGTGCCAGCCGGGACAGGTTTAACAATGAGCAGTTCTTC. It yields the protein CASRDRFNNEQFF.

This clone was seen only a few times. The V call is TRBV7-9, the J call TRBJ2-1, with D possibly matching TRBD1 (6 bases). V lost 4 bases and J 6 bases, leaving 7 bases between the germline ends. The CDR3 is 12 residues long. Germline V gene lookup returns CDR1 SEHNR and CDR2 FQNEAQ (reference sequence). CDR3 amino acids: CASSSRGNEQFF. In nucleotides, the CDR3 is TGTGCCAGCAGCTCCAGGGGCAATGAGCAGTTCTTC.

This chain's CDR3 is CASRHSVARTGTTNTEAFF. CDR3 sequence (DNA): TGCGCCAGCAGACACTCCGTTGCCAGAACCGGGACAACGAACACTGAAGCTTTCTTT. The chain joins TRBV4-1 to TRBJ1-1; D perhaps matches TRBD1 (6 bases). The length of the CDR3 is 19 residues. The germline CDR1 and CDR2 sequences are MGHRA and YSYEKL. The germline V and J ends were trimmed by 6 bases and 1 base, with 27 bases remaining between them.

V usage is TRBV29-1 and J usage is TRBJ2-2, with D possibly matching TRBD2 (5 bases). This CDR3 contains 14 residues. The V end lost 5 bases, the J end lost 1 base, and 11 bases lay between the germline ends. Germline loops: CDR1 SQVTM, CDR2 ANQGSEA. The CDR3 sequence: CSVSEGVNTGELFF. CDR3 nucleotide sequence: TGCAGCGTTTCCGAGGGAGTGAACACCGGGGAGCTGTTTTTT.

A single count supports this clone. An end of the junction differs from the germline gene, which may be a read error. This chain uses TRBV18 with TRBJ2-3, with a weak D call TRBD2 (6 bases). Germline V gene sequence: CDR1 KGHSH, CDR2 LQKENI. This CDR3 comprises 15 residues. Here the CDR3 reads CASSPGASGADTQYF. As DNA, the CDR3 is TGTGCCAGTTCACCGGGAGCGTCAGGCGCAGATACGCAGTATTTT. The complete variable domain, with remaining parts taken from reference TRBV18 and TRBJ2-3, reads NAGVMQNPRHLVRRRGQEARLRCSPMKGHSHVYWYRQLPEEGLKFMVYLQKENIIDESGMPKERFSAEFPKEGPSILRIQQVVRGDSAAYFCASSPGASGADTQYFGPGTRLTVL.

The chain couples TRBV5-8 to TRBJ2-1, with TRBD2 identical over 7 bases. V was pared by 1 base and J by 7 bases, with 8 bases of the junction left unmatched. The CDR3 is 15 residues long. Germline lookup yields CDR1 SGHTS and CDR2 YDEGEE. CDR3 nucleotides: TGTGCCAGCAGCTTGCAACTAGCGTGGGGGAATGAGCAGTTCTTC. Its protein is CASSLQLAWGNEQFF.

V gene TRBV11-2 combines with J gene TRBJ1-2; 7 positions agree with TRBD1. This CDR3 contains 14 residues. With 5 bases clipped from V and 7 bases from J, the junction kept 10 bases outside the gene matches. The germline CDR1 and CDR2 sequences are SGHAT and FQNNGV. CDR3 region: CASSPPRDSVGYTF. In nucleotides, the CDR3 is TGTGCCAGCAGCCCACCCCGGGACAGTGTTGGCTACACCTTC.

CDR3 sequence (DNA): TGTGCCAGCTCACCATGGACTAGCGGGAGCACAGATACGCAGTATTTT. Amino acids: CASSPWTSGSTDTQYF. The chain uses TRBV18 and TRBJ2-3, with 11 bases matching TRBD2. CDR1 KGHSH and CDR2 LQKENI come from the germline V gene. The CDR3 covers 16 residues. V shed 2 bases and J 0 bases; nucleotides not matched to a gene: 1.

The chain joins TRBV11-3 to TRBJ2-3; 10 positions agree with TRBD1. CDR3 length: 16 amino acids. CDR1 is SGHNT and CDR2 is YENEEA in the germline V gene. J gave up 3 bases and V 8 bases, and 11 bases lay outside the gene matches. The DNA for the CDR3 is TGTGCCAGCGATTACGGGACAGGGGCTTTAACAGATACGCAGTATTTT. It translates to CASDYGTGALTDTQYF.

The chain uses TRBV4-2 and TRBJ2-4, with 8 bases lining up with TRBD1. The ends lost 1 base at V and 0 bases at J; junction bases unmatched: 2. Germline CDR1 and CDR2: LGHNA and YNFKEQ. The CDR3 has 16 amino acids. CDR3 loop: CASSQGQGLAKNIQYF. The DNA for the CDR3 is TGTGCCAGCAGCCAAGGACAGGGGCTAGCCAAAAACATTCAGTACTTC.

V is TRBV5-4 and J is TRBJ2-7, with TRBD2 identical over 7 bases. CDR1 SGHNT and CDR2 YYREEE come from the germline V gene (reference sequence). V shed 0 bases, J shed 2 bases, and the junction held 5 bases outside the gene matches. This CDR3 spans 15 amino acids. CDR3 in amino acids: CASSLAPGGPYEQYF. CDR3 in DNA: TGTGCCAGCAGCTTGGCCCCGGGAGGTCCCTACGAGCAGTACTTC.

This clone showed up just once. This rearrangement joins TRBV7-2 to TRBJ2-2; 7 bases are shared with TRBD2. CDR3 length: 15 residues. Trimming at V came to 4 bases and at J to 4 bases, leaving 6 bases not matched to a gene. Germline CDR1 is SGHTA and CDR2 is FQGNSA. The CDR3: CASSSGTILTGELFF. For the CDR3, the DNA is TGTGCCAGCAGCTCCGGGACTATACTCACCGGGGAGCTGTTTTTT. Full variable domain (missing parts from reference TRBV7-2 and TRBJ2-2): GAGVSQSPSNKVTEKGKDVELRCDPISGHTALYWYRQSLGQGLEFLIYFQGNSAPDKSGLPSDRFSAERTGGSVSTLTIQRTQQEDSAVYLCASSSGTILTGELFFGEGSRLTVL.

This chain connects TRBV6-6 to TRBJ1-5; a possible D gene is TRBD1 (6 bases). CDR1 and CDR2 from the germline V gene are MNHNY and SVGAGI (reference sequence). Trimming pared 4 bases from V and 6 bases from J, leaving 10 bases between. The CDR3 consists of 13 residues. The CDR3: CASSSGAAQPQHF. For the CDR3, the DNA is TGTGCCAGCAGTTCAGGGGCTGCTCAGCCCCAGCATTTT.